Below, 31 T cell receptor beta chains from the same sample are listed, as sequenced in a study of cytomegalovirus exposure and HLA in healthy donors. PCR employed 60 Vbeta and 13 Jbeta primers. TCRdb keeps only in-frame clones here, not all; method: immunoSEQ multiplex PCR. The table records 150,000 to 200,000 clones, 75% of them present only once. The sample consisted of PBMCs. All receptors derive from a woman between 35 and 50 years old in good health and CMV-seropositive.

This clone was observed a handful of times. The chain has TRBV9 and TRBJ1-3; TRBD1 aligns across 9 bases. V shed 2 bases, J shed 3 bases, and the junction held 9 bases outside the gene matches. Germline V lookup: CDR1 SGDLS, CDR2 YYNGEE. This CDR3 is 17 amino acids long. CDR3 DNA sequence: TGTGCCAGCAGCGTTCATACAGGGGGCGCGGGTGGAAACACCATATATTTT. It is translated as CASSVHTGGAGGNTIYF.

The gene calls are TRBV6-4 and TRBJ2-2; 7 bases fit TRBD1. The J segment lost 6 bases and the V segment lost 6 bases, leaving 10 bases of the junction unmatched. CDR1 and CDR2 (germline): MRHNA, SNTAGT. The CDR3 extends over 15 amino acids. CDR3 residues: CASSPGTEAPGELFF. DNA of the CDR3: TGTGCCAGCAGCCCCGGGACAGAAGCTCCCGGGGAGCTGTTTTTT.

CDR3 residues: CAWNSPVGNQPQHF. The DNA for the CDR3 is TGTGCCTGGAATAGCCCAGTCGGTAATCAGCCCCAGCATTTT. This chain uses TRBV30 with TRBJ1-5; D gene unclear. The CDR3 is 14 amino acids. V gave up 4 bases and J gave up 4 bases, with 14 bases separating them. Germline V lookup: CDR1 GTSNPN, CDR2 SVGIG (reference sequence).

A word on this clone: This sample includes further DNA sequences coding for the same CDR3. The rearrangement uses TRBV30 and TRBJ2-1; 8 bases fit TRBD1. Trimming cost V 4 bases and J 2 bases; bases outside gene matches: 16. CDR1 is GTSNPN, CDR2 SVGIG, per germline (reference sequence). There are 18 residues in the CDR3. CDR3 protein: CAWNGDRTSRSPYNEQFF. Here the CDR3 DNA reads TGTGCCTGGAACGGGGACAGGACTTCACGGTCCCCCTACAATGAGCAGTTCTTC.

The J gene is TRBJ2-3, the V gene TRBV19, with 9 bases fitting TRBD2. CDR3 length: 15 amino acids. The V segment lost 6 bases and the J segment 7 bases; nucleotides outside the gene matches: 11. Germline CDR1 is LNHDA and CDR2 is SQIVND (reference sequence). CDR3 amino acids: CASSEIAGEGHTQYF. CDR3 nucleotide sequence: TGTGCCAGTAGCGAGATAGCGGGAGAAGGTCATACGCAGTATTTT.

The chain links TRBV11-2 to TRBJ1-2; the match to TRBD1 covers 7 bases. CDR1 is SGHAT and CDR2 is FQNNGV in the germline V gene. The V and J ends lost 3 bases and 5 bases, in that order; junction bases with no gene match: 6. The length of the CDR3 is 14 residues. The CDR3 protein is CASSFDRVEYGYTF. In nucleotides, the CDR3 is TGTGCCAGCAGCTTTGACAGGGTCGAATATGGCTACACCTTC.

This chain connects TRBV30 to TRBJ2-1; tentatively, D is TRBD2 (6 bases). CDR1 and CDR2 from the germline V gene are GTSNPN and SVGIG (reference sequence). This CDR3 is 16 amino acids long. Trimming pared 0 bases from V and 4 bases from J, leaving 16 bases between. CDR3 in amino acids: CAWSVAGGRAYNEQFF. As DNA, the CDR3 is TGTGCCTGGAGTGTAGCGGGCGGAAGAGCTTACAATGAGCAGTTCTTC.

A word on this clone: The germline gene is not matched at one end of the junction; a read error may be the cause. This sequence joins TRBV7-9 and TRBJ2-1, with TRBD2 matching over 9 bases. The CDR3 totals 15 residues. Germline CDR1 and CDR2: SEHNR and FQNEAQ (reference sequence). The CDR3, as DNA: TGTGCCAGCAGCGTAGCGGGAGTCTTCCACAATGAGCAGTTCTTC. It yields the protein CASSVAGVFHNEQFF.

The chain is built from TRBV28 and TRBJ2-7; D perhaps matches TRBD2 (6 bases). Deletions cut 7 bases from V and 3 bases from J, with 7 bases between. The CDR3 runs to 11 residues. Germline CDR1 is MDHEN and CDR2 is SYDVKM. As DNA, the CDR3 is TGTGCCAGCATCGGGGGCTACGAGCAGTACTTC. It translates to CASIGGYEQYF.

V usage is TRBV5-1 and J usage is TRBJ2-5; 8 positions agree with TRBD2. J gave up 4 bases and V 5 bases, and 10 bases lay outside the gene matches. There are 15 residues in the CDR3. Germline loops: CDR1 SGHRS, CDR2 YFSETQ. CDR3 protein: CASSFNLAGLETQYF. CDR3 nucleotides: TGCGCCAGCAGTTTTAACTTAGCGGGATTAGAGACCCAGTACTTC.

The CDR3 reads CASSRMPIAGGPTKQYF. CDR3 DNA: TGTGCCAGCAGCCGAATGCCCATAGCGGGCGGCCCTACTAAGCAGTACTTC. This chain links TRBV4-2 with TRBJ2-7; 7 bases map to TRBD2. From germline, CDR1 is LGHNA and CDR2 YNFKEQ. V lost 4 bases to trimming and J lost 8 bases; unmatched junction nucleotides: 20. The CDR3 extends over 17 amino acids.

The J gene is TRBJ2-4, the V gene TRBV28; D gene ambiguous. Germline loops: CDR1 MDHEN, CDR2 SYDVKM. With 1 base removed from V and 3 bases from J, the gap between germline ends came to 7 bases. This CDR3 is built from 14 residues. CDR3 bases: TGTGCCAGCAGTTTATTCGGTTTCAAAAACATTCAGTACTTC. Its translation: CASSLFGFKNIQYF.

The chain joins TRBV7-6 to TRBJ2-3; TRBD2 matches at 11 bases. The V and J ends lost 5 bases and 3 bases, in that order; junction bases with no gene match: 4. This CDR3 comprises 15 residues. Per germline, CDR1 SGHVS and CDR2 FNYEAQ. The CDR3 here is CASSPGTSGTDTQYF. As DNA, the CDR3 is TGTGCCAGCAGCCCAGGGACTAGCGGTACAGATACGCAGTATTTT.

The CDR3 sequence: CASSYGVAVYEQYF. DNA for the CDR3: TGTGCCAGCAGCTACGGGGTGGCAGTCTACGAGCAGTACTTC. This chain joins TRBV7-2 and TRBJ2-7; D may be TRBD2 (5 bases). This CDR3 comprises 14 residues. Trimming pared 4 bases from V and 3 bases from J, leaving 13 bases between. Germline V lookup: CDR1 SGHTA, CDR2 FQGNSA.

J is TRBJ2-5 and V is TRBV9, with D possibly TRBD2 on 7 matching bases. CDR1 is SGDLS and CDR2 is YYNGEE in the germline V gene. CDR3 length: 16 amino acids. V was clipped by 4 bases and J by 4 bases, with 20 bases between them. CDR3 sequence reads: CASSPLEGGPIETQYF. The DNA of the CDR3 is TGTGCCAGCAGCCCCTTGGAGGGGGGGCCTATAGAGACCCAGTACTTC.

The CDR3 loop reads CASSDLSGKTPNLYLRIAKNIQYF. CDR3 coding DNA: TGTGCCAGCAGTGACCTAAGCGGGAAGACCCCTAACCTCTACCTCAGGATAGCCAAAAACATTCAGTACTTC. The rearrangement uses TRBV6-4 and TRBJ2-4, with 7 bases lining up with TRBD2. The CDR3 covers 24 residues. CDR1 MRHNA and CDR2 SNTAGT come from the germline V gene. V trimming: 2 bases; J trimming: 0 bases; junction bases outside the gene matches: 28.

The chain combines TRBV7-2 with TRBJ1-3, with D possibly being TRBD1 (6 bases). V dropped 2 bases and J dropped 2 bases, with 13 bases sitting between them. The V gene's germline CDR1 is SGHTA and CDR2 FQGNSA. The CDR3 length is 16 residues. The CDR3 loop is CASSLFAQGTGNTIYF. In nucleotides, the CDR3 is TGTGCCAGCAGCTTATTTGCACAGGGAACTGGAAACACCATATATTTT.

The chain links TRBV19 to TRBJ1-2, with D uncertain. Germline CDR1 reads LNHDA; CDR2 reads SQIVND (reference sequence). Trimming took 0 bases from V and 1 from J, leaving 3 bases between them. There are 13 residues in the CDR3. The CDR3 loop reads CASSIDSNYGYTF. As DNA, the CDR3 is TGTGCCAGTAGTATAGACAGTAACTATGGCTACACCTTC. The full variable domain, its missing parts supplied by reference TRBV19 and TRBJ1-2, is DGGITQSPKYLFRKEGQNVTLSCEQNLNHDAMYWYRQDPGQGLRLIYYSQIVNDFQKGDIAEGYSVSREKKESFPLTVTSAQKNPTAFYLCASSIDSNYGYTFGSGTRLTVV.

This clone was recorded a few times. The J gene is TRBJ2-3, the V gene TRBV9, with 12 bases identical to TRBD2. CDR3 length equals 14 residues. In germline, CDR1 is SGDLS, CDR2 YYNGEE. V lost 4 bases and J lost 9; bases outside the gene matches: 6. CDR3 region: CASSKRTSGETQYF. The CDR3, as DNA: TGTGCCAGCAGCAAGAGGACTAGCGGGGAAACGCAGTATTTT.

The chain carries TRBV27 and TRBJ1-6; D gene ambiguous. The V gene's germline CDR1 is MNHEY and CDR2 SMNVEV (reference sequence). The V gene lost 3 bases and the J gene lost 2 bases, with 11 bases spanning the gap. This CDR3 spans 16 amino acids. The CDR3 nucleotides are TGTGCCAGCAGTTTTCGGGCGGGGACCTATAATTCACCCCTCCACTTT. It codes for CASSFRAGTYNSPLHF.

The chain carries TRBV9 and TRBJ2-5, with D possibly being TRBD2 (5 bases). The J call may not be correct, given that the DNA end is closer to TRBJ2-7. The CDR3 has 13 residues. Germline loops: CDR1 SGDLS, CDR2 YYNGEE. CDR3 nucleotides: TGTGCCAGCAGCGTAGCTGTGGGGAGCGAGCAGTACTTC. It translates to CASSVAVGSEQYF.

The genes are TRBV11-2 and TRBJ2-7; 9 bases line up with TRBD2. The CDR3 extends over 14 amino acids. Germline values: CDR1 SGHAT, CDR2 FQNNGV. After removal of 4 bases from V and 2 bases from J, the junction contained 3 bases not matched to a gene. The CDR3 loop is CASSSTSGTYEQYF. The DNA of the CDR3 is TGTGCCAGCAGCTCGACTAGCGGTACCTACGAGCAGTACTTC.

The table lists this clone with a count of one. V gene TRBV5-1 combines with J gene TRBJ1-2; D is perhaps TRBD1 (6 bases). V shed 4 bases and J shed 3 bases, with 19 bases lying between them. The CDR3 length is 16 residues. Germline CDR1 reads SGHRS; CDR2 reads YFSETQ. CDR3 residues: CASSPGAGGPDYGYTF. The CDR3 region has the DNA TGCGCCAGCAGCCCCGGAGCCGGGGGGCCGGACTATGGCTACACCTTC.

There are a few counts of this clone. This chain links TRBV28 with TRBJ1-1, with a weak D call TRBD1 (5 bases). The CDR3 is 14 amino acids. CDR1 and CDR2 from the germline V gene are MDHEN and SYDVKM. V gave up 6 bases and J gave up 1 base, with 12 bases separating them. CDR3: CASRPQGSNTEAFF. The CDR3 DNA sequence: TGTGCCAGCAGACCCCAGGGTTCGAACACTGAAGCTTTCTTT.

The genes are TRBV19 and TRBJ2-7, with a possible D match to TRBD1 (5 bases). The germline V gene encodes CDR1 LNHDA and CDR2 SQIVND (reference sequence). The CDR3 is 15 amino acids. Trimming stripped 7 bases from V and 5 bases from J, with 21 bases between. The CDR3, as DNA: TGTGCCAGTATGGTCCTTCCGCAGGGTGCCAACGAGCAGTACTTC. Protein sequence: CASMVLPQGANEQYF.

This clone occurred once. The V and J genes are TRBV5-1 and TRBJ1-1, with 9 positions matching TRBD1. CDR1 and CDR2 from the germline V gene are SGHRS and YFSETQ. The CDR3 sequence is 13 residues long. V lost 3 bases, J lost 7 bases, and 4 bases stayed unmatched. The CDR3 DNA reads TGCGCCAGCAGCTGGACAGGGGTCGGTGAAGCTTTCTTT. It codes for CASSWTGVGEAFF.

The chain uses TRBV5-1 and TRBJ2-6; a possible D gene is TRBD1 (6 bases). CDR1 is SGHRS, CDR2 YFSETQ, per germline. The V gene lost 0 bases and the J gene lost 0 bases, with 13 bases spanning the gap. The CDR3 sequence is 18 residues long. The CDR3 protein is CASSLVAGAYSGANVLTF. The CDR3 DNA reads TGCGCCAGCAGCTTGGTGGCAGGGGCCTACTCTGGGGCCAACGTCCTGACTTTC.

CDR3 sequence: CASSLSQGAVGEQFF. CDR3 bases: TGTGCCAGCAGCTTAAGCCAGGGGGCGGTAGGTGAGCAGTTCTTC. The gene calls are TRBV4-2 and TRBJ2-1; TRBD1 matches 8 bases. V shed 5 bases, J shed 9 bases, and the junction held 12 bases outside the gene matches. The CDR3 is 15 residues long. The germline gives CDR1 LGHNA, CDR2 YNFKEQ.

The rearrangement joins TRBV28 to TRBJ1-3, with D possibly TRBD1 on 5 matching bases. The CDR3 has 15 amino acids. V was trimmed by 3 bases and J by 2 bases, leaving 11 bases between them. The germline gives CDR1 MDHEN, CDR2 SYDVKM. As DNA, the CDR3 is TGTGCCAGCAGTTTGATCGTCAGGGCTGGAAACACCATATATTTT. Residues: CASSLIVRAGNTIYF.

This chain uses TRBV28 with TRBJ2-5; a weak D match, TRBD1 (5 bases). Trimming removed 7 bases from V and 2 bases from J, with 14 bases in between. CDR3 length: 14 residues. The germline CDR1 and CDR2 sequences are MDHEN and SYDVKM. CDR3: CASTQRTHQETQYF. For the CDR3, the DNA is TGTGCCAGCACCCAAAGGACACATCAAGAGACCCAGTACTTC.

This clone was seen once. The V and J genes are TRBV19 and TRBJ1-5; D uncertain. Trimming pared 3 bases from V and 4 bases from J, leaving 7 bases between. CDR3 size: 13 residues. Germline V gives CDR1 LNHDA, CDR2 SQIVND (reference sequence). The CDR3 sequence: CASSMQTNQPQHF. CDR3 in DNA: TGTGCCAGTAGTATGCAAACTAATCAGCCCCAGCATTTT. Full variable domain (outside the CDR3, taken from reference TRBV19 and TRBJ1-5): DGGITQSPKYLFRKEGQNVTLSCEQNLNHDAMYWYRQDPGQGLRLIYYSQIVNDFQKGDIAEGYSVSREKKESFPLTVTSAQKNPTAFYLCASSMQTNQPQHFGDGTRLSIL.